This TCR beta chain is drawn from a study of blood T cell repertoires in COVID-19. The overall study: Sources were T cells, B-cell-depleted T cells, or PBMCs; the material itself was cDNA or gDNA.

Looked up from germline, CDR1 is MDHEN and CDR2 is SYDVKM. Trimming cost V 8 bases and J 2 bases; bases outside gene matches: 7. The CDR3 loop spans 14 amino acids. Original processing methods: Cell counts per sample came from amplifying reference gene primers. The assay was immunoSEQ multiplex PCR, and TCRdb's table has in-frame clones only and misses some. That table gives V, J and clone size, and the DNA gave D and trimming. The sample lists a few hundred thousand clones, 84% occurring once. Sequencing was carried out using peripheral blood. The receptor was derived from a man aged 45-65 years with active or convalescent COVID-19. The chain has TRBV28 and TRBJ2-3; 7 bases are shared with TRBD1. In nucleotides, the CDR3 is TGTGCCAGCTTGACAGGGACCCCCACAGATACGCAGTATTTT. Encoded protein: CASLTGTPTDTQYF.